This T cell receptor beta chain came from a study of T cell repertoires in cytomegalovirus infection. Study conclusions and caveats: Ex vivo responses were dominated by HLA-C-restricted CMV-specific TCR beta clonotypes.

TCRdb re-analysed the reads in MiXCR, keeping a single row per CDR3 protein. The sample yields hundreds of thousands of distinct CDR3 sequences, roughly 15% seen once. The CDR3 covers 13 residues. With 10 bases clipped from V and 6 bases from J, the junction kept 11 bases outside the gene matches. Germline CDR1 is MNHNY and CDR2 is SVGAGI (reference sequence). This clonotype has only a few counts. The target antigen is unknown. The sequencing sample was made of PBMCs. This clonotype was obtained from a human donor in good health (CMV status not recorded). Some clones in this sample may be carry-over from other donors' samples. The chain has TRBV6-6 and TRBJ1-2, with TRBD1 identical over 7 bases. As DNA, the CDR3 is TGTGCCATCCGGACAGGTGGAATTGATGGCTACACCTTC. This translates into CAIRTGGIDGYTF.